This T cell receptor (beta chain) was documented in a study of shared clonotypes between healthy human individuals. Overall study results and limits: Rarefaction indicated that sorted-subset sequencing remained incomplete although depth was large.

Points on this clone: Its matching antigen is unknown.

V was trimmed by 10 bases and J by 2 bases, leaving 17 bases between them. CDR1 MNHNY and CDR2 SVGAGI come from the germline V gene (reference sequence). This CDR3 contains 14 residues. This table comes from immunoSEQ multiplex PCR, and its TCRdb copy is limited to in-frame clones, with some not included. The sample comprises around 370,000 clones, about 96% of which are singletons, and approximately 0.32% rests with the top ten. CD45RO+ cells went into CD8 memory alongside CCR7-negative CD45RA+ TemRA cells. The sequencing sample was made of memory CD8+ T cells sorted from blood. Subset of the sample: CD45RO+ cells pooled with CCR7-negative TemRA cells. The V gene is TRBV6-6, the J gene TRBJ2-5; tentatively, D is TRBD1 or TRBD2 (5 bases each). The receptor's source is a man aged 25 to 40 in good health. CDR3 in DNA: TGTGCCACCCGCCATGGGACGGTACAAGAGACCCAGTACTTC. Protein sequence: CATRHGTVQETQYF.